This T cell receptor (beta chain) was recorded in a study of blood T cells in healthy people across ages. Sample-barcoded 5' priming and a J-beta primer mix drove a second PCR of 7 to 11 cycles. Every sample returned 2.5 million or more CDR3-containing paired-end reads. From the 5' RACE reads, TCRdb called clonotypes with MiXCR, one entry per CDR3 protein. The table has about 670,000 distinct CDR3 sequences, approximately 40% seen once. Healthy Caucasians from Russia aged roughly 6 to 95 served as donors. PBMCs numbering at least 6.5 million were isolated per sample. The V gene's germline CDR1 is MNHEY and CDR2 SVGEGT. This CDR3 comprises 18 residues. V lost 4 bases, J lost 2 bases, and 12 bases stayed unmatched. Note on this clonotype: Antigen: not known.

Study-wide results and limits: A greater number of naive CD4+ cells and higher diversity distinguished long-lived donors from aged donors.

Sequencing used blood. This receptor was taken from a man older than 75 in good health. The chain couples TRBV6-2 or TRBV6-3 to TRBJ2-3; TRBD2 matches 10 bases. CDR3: CASSSDPTLAGLTDTQYF. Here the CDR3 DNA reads TGTGCCAGCAGTTCGGATCCAACACTAGCGGGGCTCACAGATACGCAGTATTTT.